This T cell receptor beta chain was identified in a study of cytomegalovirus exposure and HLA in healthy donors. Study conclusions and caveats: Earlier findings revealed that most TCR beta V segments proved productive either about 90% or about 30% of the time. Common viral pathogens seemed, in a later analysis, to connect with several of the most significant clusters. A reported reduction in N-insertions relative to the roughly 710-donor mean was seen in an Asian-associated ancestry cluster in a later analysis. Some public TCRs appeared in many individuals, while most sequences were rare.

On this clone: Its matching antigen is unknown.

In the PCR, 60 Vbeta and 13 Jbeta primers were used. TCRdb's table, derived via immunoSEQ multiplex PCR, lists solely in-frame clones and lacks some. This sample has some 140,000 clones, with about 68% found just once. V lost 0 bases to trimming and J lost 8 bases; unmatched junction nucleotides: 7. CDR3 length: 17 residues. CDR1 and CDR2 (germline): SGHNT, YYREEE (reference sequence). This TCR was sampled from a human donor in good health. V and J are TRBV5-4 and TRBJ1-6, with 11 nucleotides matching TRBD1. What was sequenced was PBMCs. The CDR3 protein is CASSLEYLGQGDSPLHF. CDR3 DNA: TGTGCCAGCAGCTTGGAATACTTGGGACAGGGGGATTCACCCCTCCACTTT.